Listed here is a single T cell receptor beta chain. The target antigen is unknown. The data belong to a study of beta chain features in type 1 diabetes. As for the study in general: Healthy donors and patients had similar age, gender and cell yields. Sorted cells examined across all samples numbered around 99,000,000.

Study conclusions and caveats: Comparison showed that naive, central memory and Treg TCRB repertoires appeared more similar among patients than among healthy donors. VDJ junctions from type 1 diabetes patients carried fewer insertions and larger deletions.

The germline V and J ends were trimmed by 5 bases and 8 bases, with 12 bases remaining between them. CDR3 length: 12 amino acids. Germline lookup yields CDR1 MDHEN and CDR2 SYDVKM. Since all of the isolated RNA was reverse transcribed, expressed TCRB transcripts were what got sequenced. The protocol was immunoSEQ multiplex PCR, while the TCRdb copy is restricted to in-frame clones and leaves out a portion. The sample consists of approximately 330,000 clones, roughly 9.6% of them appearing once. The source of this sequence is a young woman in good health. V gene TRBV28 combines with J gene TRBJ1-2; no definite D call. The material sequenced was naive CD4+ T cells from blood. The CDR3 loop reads CASSPATRGYTF. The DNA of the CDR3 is TGTGCCAGCAGTCCGGCGACACGCGGCTACACCTTC.